A single sample gave rise to the 30 T cell receptor beta chains below, sequenced in a study of identical twins. From the 5' RACE reads, TCRdb called clonotypes with MiXCR, one entry per CDR3 protein. Of approximately 700,000 distinct CDR3 sequences detected, approximately 6% appear once; the ten largest clones hold under 2%. The sequencing sample was made of naive T cells sorted from blood. The origin of the receptors is a man aged 18 to 29 in good health.

The genes are TRBV7-9 and TRBJ1-1, with D possibly TRBD1 on 5 matching bases. The CDR3 has 14 amino acids. Germline V gene lookup returns CDR1 SEHNR and CDR2 FQNEAQ (reference sequence). V dropped 4 bases and J dropped 0 bases, with 9 bases sitting between them. The CDR3 bases are TGTGCCAGCAGCTCCTCAGGGCTGAACACTGAAGCTTTCTTT. It yields the protein CASSSSGLNTEAFF.

Many counts were recorded for this clonotype. The J gene is TRBJ2-7, the V gene TRBV7-9; 8 bases match TRBD2. The germline gives CDR1 SEHNR, CDR2 FQNEAQ (reference sequence). V lost 5 bases to trimming and J lost 0 bases; unmatched junction nucleotides: 3. This CDR3 is 14 amino acids long. DNA for the CDR3: TGTGCCAGCAGCCTCGGGACTAGCTCCTACGAGCAGTACGTC. Protein: CASSLGTSSYEQYV.

This clonotype was recorded many times. The chain couples TRBV6-1 to TRBJ1-4; possibly TRBD1 for D (6 bases). CDR1 is MNHNS and CDR2 is SASEGT in the germline V gene. The CDR3 has 13 residues. Between the trimmed V and J ends, which lost 4 bases and 7 bases, there was a span of 10 bases. For the CDR3, the DNA is TGTGCCAGCAGTGTCCGACAGGCTGAAAAACTGTTTTTT. This translates into CASSVRQAEKLFF.

This clonotype was counted ten times or more. V is TRBV12-3 or TRBV12-4 and J is TRBJ2-5; 14 bases align to TRBD2. The CDR3 covers 15 residues. Trimming cost V 5 bases and J 6 bases; bases outside gene matches: 5. In nucleotides, the CDR3 is TGTGCCAGCAGTCCAGGGACTAGCGGGAGTAAGACCCAGTACTTC. Translation gives CASSPGTSGSKTQYF.

The V gene is TRBV5-1, the J gene TRBJ2-3; 9 nucleotides line up with TRBD2. V was pared by 3 bases and J by 0 bases, with 8 bases of the junction left unmatched. The CDR3 contains 17 residues. Germline V gene sequence: CDR1 SGHRS, CDR2 YFSETQ. This chain's CDR3 is CASSSTPGLASTDTQYF. The CDR3 DNA sequence: TGCGCCAGCAGCTCGACCCCCGGACTAGCGAGCACAGATACGCAGTATTTT.

This clonotype was seen a few times. V and J are TRBV2 and TRBJ2-5, with 8 bases lining up with TRBD2. Germline loops: CDR1 SNHLY, CDR2 FYNNEI. Trimming removed 5 bases from V and 2 bases from J; junction bases left unmatched: 7. The CDR3 has 15 amino acids. CDR3 sequence: CASSPRTSQQETQYF. In nucleotides, the CDR3 is TGTGCCAGCAGTCCACGGACTAGCCAGCAAGAGACCCAGTACTTC.

This chain connects TRBV24-1 to TRBJ2-1; 9 nucleotides align to TRBD1. Germline CDR1 and CDR2: KGHDR and SFDVKD. Trimming at V came to 4 bases and at J to 3 bases, leaving 6 bases not matched to a gene. The CDR3 spans 16 residues. The chain's CDR3 is CATSDQGQGFYNEQFF. The DNA for the CDR3 is TGTGCCACCAGTGACCAGGGACAGGGTTTCTACAATGAGCAGTTCTTC.

This clonotype was detected many times. J is TRBJ1-1 and V is TRBV5-1; D is undetermined. Trimming took off 0 bases at V and 5 bases at J, with 11 bases between the two ends. The CDR3 is 14 residues long. Germline V CDR1 and CDR2: SGHRS, YFSETQ. The CDR3 nucleotides read TGCGCCAGCAGCTTGGACGGGGTCGGTACTGAAGCTTTCTTT. Its translation is CASSLDGVGTEAFF.

This clonotype was seen ten or more times. This chain links TRBV20-1 with TRBJ2-1; 8 bases are a match to TRBD2. V was clipped by 3 bases and J by 1 base; unmatched bases: 2. The germline V gene encodes CDR1 DFQATT and CDR2 SNEGSKA (reference sequence). The CDR3 extends over 14 amino acids. The CDR3 protein is CSASGRASYNEQFF. CDR3 in DNA: TGCAGTGCTAGCGGGAGGGCTTCCTACAATGAGCAGTTCTTC.

This clonotype was seen only a few times. The rearrangement links TRBV7-3 to TRBJ2-3; weak D call: TRBD2 (7 bases). Deletions cut 5 bases from V and 4 bases from J, with 16 bases between. The germline V gene encodes CDR1 SGHTA and CDR2 FQGTGA. The CDR3 consists of 15 residues. The CDR3 loop reads CASSPGGGGSDTQYF. In DNA form, the CDR3 reads TGTGCCAGCAGCCCCGGAGGGGGAGGGTCAGATACGCAGTATTTT. Full variable domain (rest looked up from reference TRBV7-3 and TRBJ2-3): GAGVSQTPSNKVTEKGKYVELRCDPISGHTALYWYRQSLGQGPEFLIYFQGTGAADDSGLPNDRFFAVRPEGSVSTLKIQRTERGDSAVYLCASSPGGGGSDTQYFGPGTRLTVL.

This clonotype showed up many times. CDR3 loop: CASSHNTGFGNTIYF. Written as DNA, the CDR3 is TGCGCCAGCAGCCACAATACAGGGTTTGGAAACACCATATATTTT. J is TRBJ1-3 and V is TRBV4-3, with D perhaps TRBD1 (6 bases). Germline loops: CDR1 LGHNA, CDR2 YSLEER. The V end was cut by 3 bases, the J end by 3 bases, with 12 bases between. The CDR3 runs 15 residues.

The V call is TRBV24-1, the J call TRBJ2-1; possibly TRBD1 for D (6 bases). Deletions cut 2 bases from V and 6 bases from J, with 10 bases between. In germline, CDR1 is KGHDR, CDR2 SFDVKD. The CDR3 spans 14 residues. CDR3 DNA sequence: TGTGCCACCAGTGATTCTGGACAGTTCAATGAGCAGTTCTTC. This sequence encodes CATSDSGQFNEQFF.

The chain has TRBV20-1 and TRBJ2-5; no firm D call. The CDR3 runs to 13 residues. V lost 3 bases to trimming and J lost 4 bases, with 12 bases between them. The V gene's germline CDR1 is DFQATT and CDR2 SNEGSKA (reference sequence). Here the CDR3 DNA reads TGCAGTGCTAGGGCCGAATTTCGAGAGACCCAGTACTTC. Its protein is CSARAEFRETQYF.

This clonotype was counted ten times or more. The V call is TRBV20-1, the J call TRBJ2-3; no firm D call. The V end was cut by 0 bases, the J end by 3 bases, with 13 bases between. This CDR3 has 15 amino acids. Germline CDR1 reads DFQATT; CDR2 reads SNEGSKA (reference sequence). CDR3 coding DNA: TGCAGTGCTAGAGATCTCCTGAGGCAGACAGATACGCAGTATTTT. The encoded protein is CSARDLLRQTDTQYF.

This clonotype was picked up many times. The chain carries TRBV20-1 and TRBJ2-1; 7 bases line up with TRBD2. V dropped 5 bases and J dropped 5; count of bases not matched to a gene: 3. The CDR3 is made up of 12 amino acids. Per germline, CDR1 DFQATT and CDR2 SNEGSKA (reference sequence). CDR3 in amino acids: CSAASGHNEQFF. The CDR3 DNA reads TGCAGTGCTGCTAGCGGCCACAATGAGCAGTTCTTC.

J is TRBJ2-3 and V is TRBV7-2; D is perhaps TRBD2 (7 bases). Germline assignment: CDR1 SGHTA and CDR2 FQGNSA. The CDR3 runs to 14 residues. V gave up 7 bases and J gave up 0 bases, with 11 bases separating them. The CDR3 DNA reads as TGTGCCAGCACCCCGGGGGGCAGCACAGATACGCAGTATTTT. It yields the protein CASTPGGSTDTQYF.

This clonotype was found many times. This chain uses TRBV27 with TRBJ2-1; D gene ambiguous. V was pared by 4 bases and J by 2 bases, with 12 bases between. The CDR3 is 15 residues long. Germline lookup yields CDR1 MNHEY and CDR2 SMNVEV (reference sequence). In nucleotides, the CDR3 is TGTGCCAGCAGTTCCTTGGAGAACCCCTACAATGAGCAGTTCTTC. Protein sequence: CASSSLENPYNEQFF.

This clonotype has only one observation. The genes are TRBV15 and TRBJ2-1; a possible D gene is TRBD2 (5 bases). The J call may be in error: the DNA end matches TRBJ2-7 better. This CDR3 contains 13 residues. Germline CDR1 and CDR2: LNHNV and YYDKDF (reference sequence). CDR3 DNA sequence: TGTGCCACCAGCGGGAGCTCCTACAATGAGCAGTACTTC. Translated, it gives CATSGSSYNEQYF.

The sample holds a few counts of this clonotype. The rearrangement joins TRBV18 to TRBJ2-5, with 9 bases that match TRBD2. CDR1 and CDR2 from the germline V gene are KGHSH and LQKENI. This CDR3 is built from 17 residues. V lost 6 bases to trimming and J lost 3 bases; unmatched junction nucleotides: 14. In DNA, the CDR3 is TGTGCCAGCTCCCGGACCCTACCGGGACTAGCTGAAGAGACCCAGTACTTC. This gives the protein CASSRTLPGLAEETQYF.

This clonotype occurred many times. The V gene is TRBV6-1, the J gene TRBJ2-1; 9 bases are a match to TRBD2. The V and J ends lost 5 bases and 4 bases, in that order; junction bases with no gene match: 9. Per the germline V gene, CDR1 is MNHNS and CDR2 is SASEGT. The CDR3 has 16 amino acids. The CDR3 reads CASSINAGGLYNEQFF. The CDR3 nucleotides are TGTGCCAGCAGTATTAACGCGGGAGGGTTGTACAATGAGCAGTTCTTC.

This chain links TRBV5-1 with TRBJ2-7; TRBD1 aligns across 8 bases. Unmatched junction bases numbered 6, after V lost 4 bases and J lost 6 bases. Germline-derived CDR1 and CDR2 are SGHRS and YFSETQ. CDR3 length equals 13 residues. Written as DNA, the CDR3 is TGCGCCAGCAGCCAAGGGACAGGCGGCGAGCAGTACGTC. This sequence encodes CASSQGTGGEQYV.

This clonotype occurred many times. The gene calls are TRBV28 and TRBJ2-3; 7 bases match TRBD2. Germline V lookup: CDR1 MDHEN, CDR2 SYDVKM. Trimming at V came to 5 bases and at J to 0 bases, leaving 8 bases not matched to a gene. The CDR3 is 16 residues long. The CDR3 is CASSTPASGSTDTQYF. CDR3 coding DNA: TGTGCCAGCAGTACCCCCGCTAGCGGCAGCACAGATACGCAGTATTTT.

This clonotype showed up many times. This chain joins TRBV5-1 and TRBJ2-5, with 10 bases aligning to TRBD1. The length of the CDR3 is 14 residues. V dropped 4 bases and J dropped 5; count of bases not matched to a gene: 5. Germline V gene data show CDR1 as SGHRS and CDR2 as YFSETQ. The chain's CDR3 is CASSGQGVEETQYF. CDR3 sequence (DNA): TGCGCCAGCAGCGGACAGGGGGTAGAGGAGACCCAGTACTTC.

This chain connects TRBV5-1 to TRBJ1-2; 7 bases match TRBD1. This CDR3 has 14 residues. V dropped 4 bases and J dropped 4; count of bases not matched to a gene: 7. Looked up from germline, CDR1 is SGHRS and CDR2 is YFSETQ. In DNA form, the CDR3 reads TGCGCCAGCAGCGGGGGGACAGTCGCCTATGGCTACACCTTC. Translated: CASSGGTVAYGYTF.

The chain uses TRBV21-1 and TRBJ2-2. TRBV21-1 is annotated as a pseudogene. The CDR3 is 13 amino acids. DNA of the CDR3: TGTGCCAGCAGCGAAGGAAGGACCGGGGAGCTGTTTTTT. Residues: CASSEGRTGELFF.

About this clonotype: The CDR3 carries no conserved terminal phenylalanine or tryptophan, so it likely arises from a read error. The V and J genes are TRBV7-9 and TRBJ2-5; D is possibly TRBD1 (6 bases). The germline V and J ends were trimmed by 5 bases and 5 bases, with 15 bases remaining between them. The CDR3 runs 14 residues. Germline values: CDR1 SEHNR, CDR2 FQNEAQ (reference sequence). The CDR3 bases are TGTGCCAGCAGCCAAAACAGGGATGGGGAGACCCAGTACTCC. Translating gives CASSQNRDGETQYS.

In this sample, this clonotype turned up a few times. The V gene is TRBV7-2, the J gene TRBJ2-1; 8 bases match TRBD2. Germline CDR1 reads SGHTA; CDR2 reads FQGNSA. The CDR3 covers 17 residues. With V trimmed by 1 base and J by 6 bases, 11 bases remained unmatched. This chain's CDR3 is CASSLGGGPGLGNEQFF. The CDR3 DNA reads as TGTGCCAGCAGCTTAGGCGGGGGGCCGGGACTAGGCAATGAGCAGTTCTTC. Variable domain in full (rest from reference TRBV7-2 and TRBJ2-1): GAGVSQSPSNKVTEKGKDVELRCDPISGHTALYWYRQSLGQGLEFLIYFQGNSAPDKSGLPSDRFSAERTGGSVSTLTIQRTQQEDSAVYLCASSLGGGPGLGNEQFFGPGTRLTVL.

This clonotype was seen more than once but under ten times. J is TRBJ2-2 and V is TRBV7-9; D is unclear. CDR3 length: 13 amino acids. The germline V gene encodes CDR1 SEHNR and CDR2 FQNEAQ (reference sequence). Trimming pared 1 base from V and 8 bases from J, leaving 8 bases between. CDR3: CASSLGSSGELFF. The CDR3 nucleotides are TGTGCCAGCAGCTTAGGGAGTTCGGGGGAGCTGTTTTTT.

This clonotype was detected ten times or more. The genes are TRBV5-1 and TRBJ2-7, with 9 bases identical to TRBD1. This CDR3 comprises 13 residues. With 3 bases clipped from V and 5 bases from J, the junction kept 3 bases outside the gene matches. The germline CDR1 and CDR2 sequences are SGHRS and YFSETQ. The CDR3 sequence is CASSSGTGNEQYV. CDR3 nucleotide sequence: TGCGCCAGCAGCTCGGGGACAGGGAACGAGCAGTACGTC.

This clonotype turned up a few times. Just one base apart from a much larger clone, this may be a read error. The chain combines TRBV14 with TRBJ1-4; D unclear. This CDR3 comprises 11 residues. Germline CDR1 reads SGHDN; CDR2 reads FVKESK. Between the trimmed V and J ends, which lost 0 bases and 7 bases, there was a span of 0 bases. CDR3 sequence (DNA): TGTGCCAGCAGCCAAGATGAAAAACTGTTTTTT. Translation gives CASSQDEKLFF.